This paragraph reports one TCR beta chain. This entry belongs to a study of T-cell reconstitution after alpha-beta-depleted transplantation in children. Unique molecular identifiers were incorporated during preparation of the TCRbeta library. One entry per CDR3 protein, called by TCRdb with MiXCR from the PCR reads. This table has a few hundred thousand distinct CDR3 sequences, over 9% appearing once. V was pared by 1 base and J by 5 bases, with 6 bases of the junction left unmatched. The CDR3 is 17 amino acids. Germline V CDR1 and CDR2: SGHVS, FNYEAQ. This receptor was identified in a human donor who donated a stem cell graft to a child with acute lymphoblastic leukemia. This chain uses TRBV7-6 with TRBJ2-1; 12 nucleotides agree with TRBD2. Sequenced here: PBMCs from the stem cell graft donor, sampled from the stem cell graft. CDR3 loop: CASSLEASGGENNEQFF. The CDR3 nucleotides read TGTGCCAGCAGCTTAGAGGCTAGCGGGGGGGAAAACAATGAGCAGTTCTTC.